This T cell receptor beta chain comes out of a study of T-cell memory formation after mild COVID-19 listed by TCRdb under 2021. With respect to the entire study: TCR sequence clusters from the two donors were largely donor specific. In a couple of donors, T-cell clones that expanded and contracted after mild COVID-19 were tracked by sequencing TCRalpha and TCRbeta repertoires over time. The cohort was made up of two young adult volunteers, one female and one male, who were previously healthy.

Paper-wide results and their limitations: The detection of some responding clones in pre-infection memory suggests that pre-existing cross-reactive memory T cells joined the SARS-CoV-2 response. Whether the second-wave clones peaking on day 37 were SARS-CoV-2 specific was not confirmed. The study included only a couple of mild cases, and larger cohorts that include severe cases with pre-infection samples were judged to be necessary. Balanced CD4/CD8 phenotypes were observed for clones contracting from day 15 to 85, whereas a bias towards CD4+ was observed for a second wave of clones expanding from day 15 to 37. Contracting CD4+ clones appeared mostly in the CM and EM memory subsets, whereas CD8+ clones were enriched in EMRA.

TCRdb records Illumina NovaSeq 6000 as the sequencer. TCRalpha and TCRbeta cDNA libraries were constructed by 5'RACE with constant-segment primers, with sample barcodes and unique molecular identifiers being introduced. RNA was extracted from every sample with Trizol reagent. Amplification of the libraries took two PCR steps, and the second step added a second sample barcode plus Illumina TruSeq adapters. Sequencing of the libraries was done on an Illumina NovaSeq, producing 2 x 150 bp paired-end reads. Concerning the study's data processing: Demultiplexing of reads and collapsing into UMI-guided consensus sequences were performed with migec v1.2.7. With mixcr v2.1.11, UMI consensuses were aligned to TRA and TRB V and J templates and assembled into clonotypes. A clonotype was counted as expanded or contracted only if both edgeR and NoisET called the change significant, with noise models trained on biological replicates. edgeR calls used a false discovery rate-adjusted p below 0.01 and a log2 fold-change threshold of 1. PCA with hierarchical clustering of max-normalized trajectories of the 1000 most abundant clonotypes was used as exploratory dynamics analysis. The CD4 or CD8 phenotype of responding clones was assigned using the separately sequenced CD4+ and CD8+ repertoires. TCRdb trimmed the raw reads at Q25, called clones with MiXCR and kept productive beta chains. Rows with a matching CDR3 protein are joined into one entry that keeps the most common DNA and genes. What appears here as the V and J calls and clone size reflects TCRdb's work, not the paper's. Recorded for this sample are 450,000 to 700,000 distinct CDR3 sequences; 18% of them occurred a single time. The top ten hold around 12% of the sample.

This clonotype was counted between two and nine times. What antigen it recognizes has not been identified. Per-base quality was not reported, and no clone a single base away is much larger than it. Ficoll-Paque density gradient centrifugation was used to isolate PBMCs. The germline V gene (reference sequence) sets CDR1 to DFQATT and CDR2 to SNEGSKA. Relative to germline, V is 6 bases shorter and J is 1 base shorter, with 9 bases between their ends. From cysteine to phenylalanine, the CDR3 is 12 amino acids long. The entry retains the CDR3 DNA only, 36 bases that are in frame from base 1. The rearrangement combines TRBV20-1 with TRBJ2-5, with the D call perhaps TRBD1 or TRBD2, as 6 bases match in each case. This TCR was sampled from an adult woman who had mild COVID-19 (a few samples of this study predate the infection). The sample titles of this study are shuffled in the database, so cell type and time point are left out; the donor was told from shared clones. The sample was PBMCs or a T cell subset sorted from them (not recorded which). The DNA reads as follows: TGCAGTGCAAGGGGGGCCCAAGAGACCCAGTACTTC. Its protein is CSARGAQETQYF.